This entry lists 8 T cell receptor beta chains sequenced from one sample in a study of blood T cell repertoires in COVID-19. Using immunoSEQ multiplex PCR, the repertoire was profiled, and TCRdb retains in-frame clones only, with some absent. The profile shows about 59,000 clones, about 85% of them singletons. The sequenced sample was peripheral blood. The receptor source for this set is a woman of 80 years or more with acute or convalescent COVID-19.

The chain carries TRBV18 and TRBJ2-3; the match to TRBD1 covers 10 bases. The CDR3 loop spans 16 amino acids. In germline, CDR1 is KGHSH, CDR2 LQKENI. V shed 0 bases and J 5 bases; nucleotides not matched to a gene: 5. The CDR3: CASSPPKTGGVDTQYF. CDR3 DNA: TGTGCCAGCTCACCACCCAAGACAGGGGGCGTAGATACGCAGTATTTT.

The rearrangement joins TRBV9 to TRBJ1-5, with D unresolved. This CDR3 contains 13 residues. Between the trimmed V and J ends, which lost 2 bases and 7 bases, there was a span of 10 bases. Germline V gene data show CDR1 as SGDLS and CDR2 as YYNGEE. The CDR3 region is CASSVEGHQPQHF. The CDR3 coding sequence is TGTGCCAGCAGCGTGGAGGGTCACCAGCCCCAGCATTTT.

The table lists this clone with a few counts. The genes are TRBV11-1 and TRBJ1-1; TRBD1 matches at 8 bases. Germline V gene data show CDR1 as SGHAT and CDR2 as FQDESV (reference sequence). Trimming removed 4 bases from V and 11 bases from J; junction bases left unmatched: 9. This CDR3 is built from 13 residues. CDR3 bases: TGTGCCAGCAGCTCCCGGACAGGGACCGCGGCTTTCTTT. Translating gives CASSSRTGTAAFF.

The sample holds one count of this clone. CDR3 protein: CASSQRPAGSSYEQYF. The CDR3 DNA follows: TGTGCCAGCAGCCAACGACCCGCTGGGAGCTCCTACGAGCAGTACTTC. The chain recombines TRBV3-1 (or the pseudogene TRBV3-2) with TRBJ2-7; D is perhaps TRBD2 (5 bases). V lost 2 bases and J 0 bases, leaving 14 bases between the germline ends. The CDR3 covers 16 residues. Germline loops: CDR1 LGHDT, CDR2 YNNKEL (reference sequence).

The chain carries TRBV6-5 and TRBJ2-3; maybe TRBD1 (6 bases). Germline CDR1 MNHEY, CDR2 SVGAGI. The CDR3 spans 16 residues. V was pared by 0 bases and J by 0 bases, with 10 bases between. The CDR3, as DNA: TGTGCCAGCAGTTACTCCGGACAGTATAGCACAGATACGCAGTATTTT. It codes for CASSYSGQYSTDTQYF.

The chain is built from TRBV7-2 and TRBJ2-3, with 7 bases matching TRBD2. Germline V gene lookup returns CDR1 SGHTA and CDR2 FQGNSA. The CDR3 is 17 residues long. Unmatched junction bases numbered 13, after V lost 5 bases and J lost 2 bases. Here the CDR3 DNA reads TGTGCCAGCAGCAGGGTGGCGGGACTACGCAACACAGATACGCAGTATTTT. Protein product: CASSRVAGLRNTDTQYF.

The rearrangement links TRBV19 to TRBJ2-7, with D maybe TRBD2 (5 bases). The V gene's germline CDR1 is LNHDA and CDR2 SQIVND (reference sequence). V dropped 8 bases and J dropped 4 bases, with 18 bases sitting between them. The CDR3 contains 14 residues. Written as DNA, the CDR3 is TGTGCCAGTTCCTATTCAGGCCGGGGATACGAGCAGTACTTC. It is translated as CASSYSGRGYEQYF.

CDR3 coding DNA: TGCAGCGTTGCCCCTTTGACAGGGGCGGCCGATGGCTACACCTTC. Residues: CSVAPLTGAADGYTF. The V call is TRBV29-1, the J call TRBJ1-2, with 8 bases identical to TRBD1. The length of the CDR3 is 15 residues. CDR1 is SQVTM, CDR2 ANQGSEA, per germline. Trimming cost V 4 bases and J 6 bases; bases outside gene matches: 13.